This TCR beta chain was identified in a study of blood T cells in healthy people across ages. A second PCR of roughly 6 to 12 cycles used a sample-barcoded 5' primer and a J-beta primer mix. One entry per CDR3 protein results from TCRdb running MiXCR on the 5' RACE reads. The repertoire includes about 760,000 distinct CDR3 sequences, just under 25% of them detected once, and 9.4% sits in the top ten. The individuals who served as donors were healthy Caucasians living in Russia, aged about 6 to 100. Losses at the gene ends were 0 bases for V and 5 bases for J; bases not matched to a gene: 9. The CDR3 totals 17 residues. The germline CDR1 and CDR2 sequences are SGHKS and YYEKEE (reference sequence). This sample also belongs to another study, concerning T cells of mothers and their children. As that study records: At a rate of 1.5 ug per 15 ul, cDNA synthesis received all of the extracted RNA.

The material sequenced was blood. The rearrangement links TRBV5-5 to TRBJ2-5, with 11 bases aligning to TRBD2. The TCR was taken from a boy aged 5-17 years in good health. CDR3 amino acids: CASSLVVSGGARETQYF. The CDR3 nucleotides read TGTGCCAGCAGCTTGGTGGTTAGCGGGGGGGCTAGGGAGACCCAGTACTTC.